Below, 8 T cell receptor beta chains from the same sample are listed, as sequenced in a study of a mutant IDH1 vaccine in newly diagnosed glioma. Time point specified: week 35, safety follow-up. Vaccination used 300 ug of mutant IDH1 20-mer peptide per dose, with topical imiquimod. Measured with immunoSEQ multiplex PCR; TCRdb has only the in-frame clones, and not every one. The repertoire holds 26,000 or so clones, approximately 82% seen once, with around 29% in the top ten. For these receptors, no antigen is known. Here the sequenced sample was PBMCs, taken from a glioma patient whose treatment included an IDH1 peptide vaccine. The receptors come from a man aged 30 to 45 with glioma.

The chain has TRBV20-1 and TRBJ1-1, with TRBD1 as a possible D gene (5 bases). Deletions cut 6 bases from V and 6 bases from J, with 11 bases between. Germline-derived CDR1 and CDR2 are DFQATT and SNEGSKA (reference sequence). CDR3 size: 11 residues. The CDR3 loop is CSAAPGAEAFF. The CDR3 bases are TGCAGTGCCGCTCCGGGGGCTGAAGCTTTCTTT.

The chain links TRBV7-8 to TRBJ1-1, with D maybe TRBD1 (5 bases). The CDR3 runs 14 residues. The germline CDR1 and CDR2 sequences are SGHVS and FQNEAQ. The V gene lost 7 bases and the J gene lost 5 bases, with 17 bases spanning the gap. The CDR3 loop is CASIYGPGRTEAFF. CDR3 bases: TGTGCCAGCATTTATGGCCCAGGGAGGACTGAAGCTTTCTTT.

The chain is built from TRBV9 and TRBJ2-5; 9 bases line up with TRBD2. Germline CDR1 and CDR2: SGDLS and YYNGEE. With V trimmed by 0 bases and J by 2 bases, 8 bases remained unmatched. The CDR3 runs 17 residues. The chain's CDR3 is CASSVDSRTSEQETQYF. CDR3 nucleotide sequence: TGTGCCAGCAGCGTAGACTCCCGGACTAGCGAACAAGAGACCCAGTACTTC.

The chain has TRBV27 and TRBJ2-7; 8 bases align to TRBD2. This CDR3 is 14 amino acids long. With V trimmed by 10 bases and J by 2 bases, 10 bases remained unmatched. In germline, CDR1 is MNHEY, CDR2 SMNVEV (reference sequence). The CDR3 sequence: CANFIAGGTYEQYF. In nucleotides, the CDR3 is TGTGCCAACTTCATTGCGGGGGGAACCTACGAGCAGTACTTC.

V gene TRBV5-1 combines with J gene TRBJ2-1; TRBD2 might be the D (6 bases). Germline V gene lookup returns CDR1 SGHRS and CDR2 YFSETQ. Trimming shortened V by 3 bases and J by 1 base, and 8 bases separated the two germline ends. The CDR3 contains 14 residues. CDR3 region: CASSSGTSYNEQFF. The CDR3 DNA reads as TGCGCCAGCAGCTCTGGGACTTCCTACAATGAGCAGTTCTTC.

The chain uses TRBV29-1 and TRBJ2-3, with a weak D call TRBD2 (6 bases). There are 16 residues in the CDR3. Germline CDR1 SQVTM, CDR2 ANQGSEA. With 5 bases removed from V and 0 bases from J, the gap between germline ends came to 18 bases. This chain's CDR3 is CSVHRTGESSTDTQYF. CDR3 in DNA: TGCAGCGTTCATAGGACGGGAGAGAGTAGCACAGATACGCAGTATTTT.

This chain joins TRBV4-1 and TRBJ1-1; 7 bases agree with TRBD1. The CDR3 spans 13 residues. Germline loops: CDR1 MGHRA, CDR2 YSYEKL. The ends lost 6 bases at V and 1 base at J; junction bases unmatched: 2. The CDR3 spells CASRTGSNTEAFF. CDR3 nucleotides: TGCGCCAGCAGGACAGGGTCGAACACTGAAGCTTTCTTT.

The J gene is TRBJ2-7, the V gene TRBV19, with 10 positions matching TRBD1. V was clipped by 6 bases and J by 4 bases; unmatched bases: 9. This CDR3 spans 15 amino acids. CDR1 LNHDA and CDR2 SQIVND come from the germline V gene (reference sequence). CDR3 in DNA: TGTGCCAGTAGATCCGCCTGGGACAGGGGTTACGAGCAGTACTTC. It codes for CASRSAWDRGYEQYF.